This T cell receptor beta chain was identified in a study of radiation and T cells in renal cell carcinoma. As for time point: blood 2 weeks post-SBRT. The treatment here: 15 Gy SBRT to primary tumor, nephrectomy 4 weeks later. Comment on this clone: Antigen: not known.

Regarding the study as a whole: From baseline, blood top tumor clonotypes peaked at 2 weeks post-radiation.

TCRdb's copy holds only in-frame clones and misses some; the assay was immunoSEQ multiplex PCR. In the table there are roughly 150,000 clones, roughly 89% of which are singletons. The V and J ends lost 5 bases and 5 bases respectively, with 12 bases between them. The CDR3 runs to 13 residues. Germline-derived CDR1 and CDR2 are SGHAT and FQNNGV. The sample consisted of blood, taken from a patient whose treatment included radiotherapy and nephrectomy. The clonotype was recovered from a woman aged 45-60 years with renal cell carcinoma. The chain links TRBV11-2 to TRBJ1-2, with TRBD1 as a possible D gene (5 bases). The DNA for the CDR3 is TGTGCCAGCAGCCGGGACGGAGAGTATGGCTACACCTTC. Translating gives CASSRDGEYGYTF.